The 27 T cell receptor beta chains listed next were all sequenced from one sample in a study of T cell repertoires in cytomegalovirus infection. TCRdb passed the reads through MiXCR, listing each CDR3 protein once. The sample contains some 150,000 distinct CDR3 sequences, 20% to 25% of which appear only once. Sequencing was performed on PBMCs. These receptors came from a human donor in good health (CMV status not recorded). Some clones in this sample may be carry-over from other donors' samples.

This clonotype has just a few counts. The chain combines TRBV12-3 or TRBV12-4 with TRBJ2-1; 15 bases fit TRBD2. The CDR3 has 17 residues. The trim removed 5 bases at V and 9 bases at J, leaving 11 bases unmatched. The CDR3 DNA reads TGTGCCAGCAGTCCAACCGGACTAGCGGGGGGGCTGGGTGAGCAGTTCTTC. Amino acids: CASSPTGLAGGLGEQFF.

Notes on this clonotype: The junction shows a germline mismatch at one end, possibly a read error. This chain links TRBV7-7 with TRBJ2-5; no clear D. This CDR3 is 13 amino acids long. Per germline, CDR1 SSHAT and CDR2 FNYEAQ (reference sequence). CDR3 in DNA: TGTGCTAGCAGCTTGTTAGCCGGAGAGACCCAGTACTTC. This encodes CASSLLAGETQYF.

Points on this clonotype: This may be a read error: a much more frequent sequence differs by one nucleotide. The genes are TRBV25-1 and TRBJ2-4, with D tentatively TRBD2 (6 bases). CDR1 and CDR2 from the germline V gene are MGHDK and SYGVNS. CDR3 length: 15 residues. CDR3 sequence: CASSLLWGEQNSQYF. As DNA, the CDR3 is TGTGCCAGCAGCCTCCTCTGGGGGGAGCAAAACAGTCAGTACTTC. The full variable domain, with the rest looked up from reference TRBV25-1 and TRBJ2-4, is EADIYQTPRYLVIGTGKKITLECSQTMGHDKMYWYQQDPGMELHLIHYSYGVNSTEKGDLSSESTVSRIRTEHFPLTLESARPSHTSQYLCASSLLWGEQNSQYFGAGTRLSVL.

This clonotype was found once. CDR3 in DNA: TGTGCCAGCAGCCCCTGGGGGGACTCCCACGTGCAGTACTTC. Its protein is CASSPWGDSHVQYF. The rearrangement joins TRBV7-6 to TRBJ2-7; D is possibly TRBD2 (6 bases). V lost 5 bases and J lost 9, with 20 bases in between. In germline, CDR1 is SGHVS, CDR2 FNYEAQ. The CDR3 is 14 amino acids.

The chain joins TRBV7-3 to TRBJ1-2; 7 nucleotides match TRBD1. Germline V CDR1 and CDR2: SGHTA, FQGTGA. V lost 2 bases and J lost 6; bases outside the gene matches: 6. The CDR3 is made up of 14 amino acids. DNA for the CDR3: TGTGCCAGCAGCTTAGACGGAGGGGGCAATGGCTACACCTTC. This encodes CASSLDGGGNGYTF.

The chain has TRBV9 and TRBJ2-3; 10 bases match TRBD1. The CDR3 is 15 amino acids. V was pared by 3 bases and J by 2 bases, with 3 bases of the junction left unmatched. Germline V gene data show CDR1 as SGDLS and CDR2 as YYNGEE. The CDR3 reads CASSAGTGVTDTQYF. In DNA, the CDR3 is TGTGCCAGCAGCGCCGGGACAGGGGTCACAGATACGCAGTATTTT.

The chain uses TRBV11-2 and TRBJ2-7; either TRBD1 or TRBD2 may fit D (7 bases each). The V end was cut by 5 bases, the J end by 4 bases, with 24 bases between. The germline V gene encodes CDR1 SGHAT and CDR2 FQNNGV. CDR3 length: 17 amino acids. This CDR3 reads CASSPTPRQGGNYEQYF. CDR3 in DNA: TGTGCCAGCAGCCCCACACCTCGACAGGGAGGGAATTACGAGCAGTACTTC.

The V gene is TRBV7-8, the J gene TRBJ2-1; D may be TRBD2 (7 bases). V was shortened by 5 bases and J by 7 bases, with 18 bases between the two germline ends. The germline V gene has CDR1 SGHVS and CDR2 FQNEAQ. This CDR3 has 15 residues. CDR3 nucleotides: TGTGCCAGCAGCATTTGGGGGGGCGCGGGGAATGAGCAGTTCTTC. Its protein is CASSIWGGAGNEQFF.

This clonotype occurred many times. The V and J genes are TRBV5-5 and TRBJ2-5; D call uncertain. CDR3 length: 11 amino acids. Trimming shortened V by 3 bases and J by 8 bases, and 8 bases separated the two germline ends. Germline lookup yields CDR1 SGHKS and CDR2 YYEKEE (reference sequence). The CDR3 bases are TGTGCCAGCAGCTCCAGAAACACCCAGTACTTC. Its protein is CASSSRNTQYF.

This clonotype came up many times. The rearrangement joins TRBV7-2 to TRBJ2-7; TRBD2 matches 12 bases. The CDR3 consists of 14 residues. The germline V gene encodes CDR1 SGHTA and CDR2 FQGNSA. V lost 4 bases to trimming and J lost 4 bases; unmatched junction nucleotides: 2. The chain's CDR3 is CASSSLAGGYEQYF. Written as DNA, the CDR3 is TGTGCCAGCAGCTCACTAGCGGGAGGATACGAGCAGTACTTC.

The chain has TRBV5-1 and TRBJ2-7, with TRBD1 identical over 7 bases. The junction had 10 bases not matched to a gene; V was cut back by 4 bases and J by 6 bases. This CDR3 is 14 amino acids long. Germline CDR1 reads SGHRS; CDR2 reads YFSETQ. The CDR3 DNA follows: TGCGCCAGCAGCGTTGACAGGGTCCGAGCCGAGCAGTACTTC. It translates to CASSVDRVRAEQYF.

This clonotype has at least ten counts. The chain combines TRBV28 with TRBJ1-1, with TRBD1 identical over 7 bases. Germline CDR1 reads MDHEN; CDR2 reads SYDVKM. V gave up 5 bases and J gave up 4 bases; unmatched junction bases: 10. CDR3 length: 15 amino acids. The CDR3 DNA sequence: TGTGCCAGCAGTCCCTTTGACAGGGACGGCACTGAAGCTTTCTTT. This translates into CASSPFDRDGTEAFF.

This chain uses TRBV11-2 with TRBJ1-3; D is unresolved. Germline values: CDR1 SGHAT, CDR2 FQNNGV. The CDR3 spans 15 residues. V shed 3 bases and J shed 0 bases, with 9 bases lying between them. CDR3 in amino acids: CASSFGEYSGNTIYF. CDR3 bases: TGTGCCAGCAGCTTTGGGGAATACTCTGGAAACACCATATATTTT.

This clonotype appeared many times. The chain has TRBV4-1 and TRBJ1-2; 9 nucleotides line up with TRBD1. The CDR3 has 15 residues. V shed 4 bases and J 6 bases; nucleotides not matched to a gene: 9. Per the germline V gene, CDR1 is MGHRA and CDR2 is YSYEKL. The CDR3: CASSPRQGESDGYTF. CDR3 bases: TGCGCCAGCAGCCCTCGACAGGGGGAGAGTGATGGCTACACCTTC.

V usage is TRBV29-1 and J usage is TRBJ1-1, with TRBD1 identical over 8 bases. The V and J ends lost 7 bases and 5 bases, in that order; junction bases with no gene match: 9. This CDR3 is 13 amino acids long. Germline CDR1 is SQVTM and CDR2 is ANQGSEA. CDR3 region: CSGYRTGSTEAFF. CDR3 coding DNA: TGCAGCGGATATCGGACAGGGTCAACTGAAGCTTTCTTT.

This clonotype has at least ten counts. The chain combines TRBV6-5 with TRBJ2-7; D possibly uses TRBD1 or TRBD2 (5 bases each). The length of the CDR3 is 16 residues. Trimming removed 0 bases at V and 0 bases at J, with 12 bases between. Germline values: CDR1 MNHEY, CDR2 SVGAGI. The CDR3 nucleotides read TGTGCCAGCAGTTACTCGTCGGGGACCAACTCCTACGAGCAGTACTTC. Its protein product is CASSYSSGTNSYEQYF.

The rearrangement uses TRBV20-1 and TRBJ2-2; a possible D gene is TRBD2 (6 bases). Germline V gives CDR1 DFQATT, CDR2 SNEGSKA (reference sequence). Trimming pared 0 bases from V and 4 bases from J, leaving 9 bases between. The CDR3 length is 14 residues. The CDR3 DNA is TGCAGTGCTAGAGATTCTAGCGTCACCGGGGAGCTGTTTTTT. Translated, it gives CSARDSSVTGELFF.

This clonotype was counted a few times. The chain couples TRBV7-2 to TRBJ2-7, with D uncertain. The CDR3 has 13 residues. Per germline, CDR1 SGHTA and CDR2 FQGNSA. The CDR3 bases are TGTGCATCCAGCCCCGAGAGCACCTACGAGCAGTACTTC. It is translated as CASSPESTYEQYF.

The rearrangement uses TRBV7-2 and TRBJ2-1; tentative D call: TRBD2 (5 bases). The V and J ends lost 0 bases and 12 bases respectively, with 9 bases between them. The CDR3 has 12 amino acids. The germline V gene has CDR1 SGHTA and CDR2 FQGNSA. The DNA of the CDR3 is TGTGCCAGCAGCTTAGCGAATCGGGGGCAGTTCTTC. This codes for CASSLANRGQFF. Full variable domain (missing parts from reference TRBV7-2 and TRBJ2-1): GAGVSQSPSNKVTEKGKDVELRCDPISGHTALYWYRQSLGQGLEFLIYFQGNSAPDKSGLPSDRFSAERTGGSVSTLTIQRTQQEDSAVYLCASSLANRGQFFGPGTRLTVL.

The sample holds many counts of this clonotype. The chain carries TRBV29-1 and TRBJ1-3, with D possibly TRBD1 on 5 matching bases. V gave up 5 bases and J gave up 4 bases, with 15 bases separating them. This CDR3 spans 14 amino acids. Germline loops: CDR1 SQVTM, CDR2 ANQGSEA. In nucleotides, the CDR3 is TGCAGCGTTAAACCCGGGGCAGACGGAAACACCATATATTTT. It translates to CSVKPGADGNTIYF.

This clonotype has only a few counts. Here the CDR3 reads CASSPRAGGNQPQHF. DNA of the CDR3: TGTGCCAGCTCACCACGAGCCGGCGGCAATCAGCCCCAGCATTTT. V gene TRBV18 combines with J gene TRBJ1-5; no clear D. CDR1 is KGHSH, CDR2 LQKENI, per germline. The CDR3 covers 15 residues. Trimming cost V 1 base and J 2 bases, with 9 bases left between them.

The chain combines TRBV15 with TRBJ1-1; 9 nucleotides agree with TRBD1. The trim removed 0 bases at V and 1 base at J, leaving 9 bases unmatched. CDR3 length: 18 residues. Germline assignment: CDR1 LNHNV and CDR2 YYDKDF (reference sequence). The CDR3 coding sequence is TGTGCCACCAGCAGAGAGATTCCAGGGACAGGGACGAACACTGAAGCTTTCTTT. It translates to CATSREIPGTGTNTEAFF.

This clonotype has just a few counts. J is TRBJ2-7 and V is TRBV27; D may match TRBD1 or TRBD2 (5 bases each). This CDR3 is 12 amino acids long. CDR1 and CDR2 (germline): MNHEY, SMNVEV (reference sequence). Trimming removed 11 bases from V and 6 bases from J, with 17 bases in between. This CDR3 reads CASGPPVVEQYF. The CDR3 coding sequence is TGTGCCTCGGGACCTCCGGTTGTCGAGCAGTACTTC.

This chain's CDR3 is CASGRGTGHETQYF. CDR3 nucleotide sequence: TGTGCCAGTGGTCGCGGGACAGGGCACGAGACCCAGTACTTC. The chain links TRBV19 to TRBJ2-5; TRBD1 matches at 9 bases. V shed 8 bases and J 5 bases; nucleotides not matched to a gene: 9. This CDR3 has 14 residues. Germline values: CDR1 LNHDA, CDR2 SQIVND (reference sequence).

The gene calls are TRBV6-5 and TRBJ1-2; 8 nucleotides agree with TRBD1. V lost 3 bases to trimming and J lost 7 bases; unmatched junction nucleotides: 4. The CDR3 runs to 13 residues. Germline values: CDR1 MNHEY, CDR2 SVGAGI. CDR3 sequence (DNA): TGTGCCAGCAGTTATGACAGGGGATTTGGCTACACCTTC. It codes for CASSYDRGFGYTF.

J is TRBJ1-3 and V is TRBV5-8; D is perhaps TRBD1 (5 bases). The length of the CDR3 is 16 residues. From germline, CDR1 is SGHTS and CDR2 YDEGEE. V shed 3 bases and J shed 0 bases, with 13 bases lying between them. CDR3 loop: CASSSGTASSGNTIYF. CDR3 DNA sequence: TGTGCCAGCAGCTCCGGGACGGCGAGCTCTGGAAACACCATATATTTT.

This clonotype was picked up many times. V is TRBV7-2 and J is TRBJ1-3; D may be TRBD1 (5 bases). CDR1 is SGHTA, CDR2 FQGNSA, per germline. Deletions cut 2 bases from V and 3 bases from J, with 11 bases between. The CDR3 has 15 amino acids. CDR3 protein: CASSLWFDSGNTIYF. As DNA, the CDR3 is TGTGCCAGCAGCTTATGGTTTGACAGTGGAAACACCATATATTTT.